Below, 31 T cell receptor beta chains from the same sample are listed, as sequenced in a study of shared clonotypes between healthy human individuals. Data came from immunoSEQ multiplex PCR; TCRdb stores just in-frame clones and leaves some out. The table lists millions of clones, approximately 95% of them singletons. Sequenced material: naive CD4+ T cells from PBMCs. Subset meaning: CD45RA+ positively selected. These receptor sequences come from a man aged 18 to 29 in good health. Some clones in this sample may be carry-over from other donors' samples.

The genes are TRBV29-1 and TRBJ1-4, with D tentatively TRBD1 (6 bases). The germline V gene encodes CDR1 SQVTM and CDR2 ANQGSEA. The V end was cut by 6 bases, the J end by 0 bases, with 17 bases between. There are 16 residues in the CDR3. DNA of the CDR3: TGCAGCGTCCGCGGGAGGACAGACGCAACTAATGAAAAACTGTTTTTT. This translates into CSVRGRTDATNEKLFF. The full variable domain, with the rest looked up from reference TRBV29-1 and TRBJ1-4, is SAVISQKPSRDICQRGTSLTIQCQVDSQVTMMFWYRQQPGQSLTLIATANQGSEATYESGFVIDKFPISRPNLTFSTLTVSNMSPEDSSIYLCSVRGRTDATNEKLFFGSGTQLSVL.

This clone was seen more than once but under ten times. V and J are TRBV2 and TRBJ1-1; D not resolved. The CDR3 has 14 amino acids. Germline loops: CDR1 SNHLY, CDR2 FYNNEI. The germline V and J ends were trimmed by 8 bases and 2 bases, with 15 bases remaining between them. The CDR3 sequence: CASCFDNVNTEAFF. DNA for the CDR3: TGTGCCAGCTGCTTTGACAACGTTAACACTGAAGCTTTCTTT.

J is TRBJ1-1 and V is TRBV9; TRBD1 agrees at 7 bases. V lost 4 bases and J lost 1; bases outside the gene matches: 10. Germline V gene lookup returns CDR1 SGDLS and CDR2 YYNGEE. The CDR3 covers 16 residues. The CDR3 here is CASSPYTGTENTEAFF. The CDR3 coding sequence is TGTGCCAGCAGCCCATACACCGGGACAGAGAACACTGAAGCTTTCTTT.

The gene calls are TRBV9 and TRBJ1-1, with no clear D. V was clipped by 3 bases and J by 5 bases, with 17 bases between them. This CDR3 is built from 15 residues. Germline CDR1 SGDLS, CDR2 YYNGEE. In DNA, the CDR3 is TGTGCCAGCAGCGGCGGAAGGGCCCAATGGACTGAAGCTTTCTTT. Amino acids: CASSGGRAQWTEAFF.

The chain carries TRBV30 and TRBJ1-2; D is unresolved. V was trimmed by 3 bases and J by 8 bases, leaving 13 bases between them. Germline values: CDR1 GTSNPN, CDR2 SVGIG (reference sequence). This CDR3 has 12 residues. The CDR3: CAWSPNTEGYTF. The CDR3 DNA reads as TGTGCCTGGAGCCCTAACACGGAGGGCTACACCTTC.

This chain connects TRBV7-9 to TRBJ2-1; TRBD1 or TRBD2 may be the D gene (7 bases each). V was pared by 5 bases and J by 9 bases, with 17 bases between. CDR1 and CDR2 (germline): SEHNR, FQNEAQ (reference sequence). The CDR3 loop spans 14 amino acids. The CDR3 nucleotides read TGTGCCAGCAGCCTATCCCTCAGGGGGGGTGAGCAGTTCTTC. Protein: CASSLSLRGGEQFF.

This rearrangement joins TRBV28 to TRBJ1-4; the D gene is possibly TRBD1 (6 bases). The CDR3 totals 17 residues. Trimming removed 7 bases at V and 5 bases at J, with 23 bases between. The germline V gene has CDR1 MDHEN and CDR2 SYDVKM. The CDR3, as DNA: TGTGCCAGCAAAACGGGACACCGATCGACAGAAAATGAAAAACTGTTTTTT. Protein sequence: CASKTGHRSTENEKLFF.

This chain connects TRBV6-1 to TRBJ2-4, with D tentatively TRBD2 (5 bases). This CDR3 region has 15 residues. Per the germline V gene, CDR1 is MNHNS and CDR2 is SASEGT. Trimming took off 2 bases at V and 0 bases at J, with 8 bases between the two ends. CDR3 sequence (DNA): TGTGCCAGCAGTGAACGGGGTGGAGCCAAAAACATTCAGTACTTC. Translation: CASSERGGAKNIQYF.

The CDR3 DNA sequence: TGTGCCAGCAGTGTTCGACAGACGCACTATGGCTACACCTTC. Its translation is CASSVRQTHYGYTF. The chain links TRBV6-5 to TRBJ1-2, with a possible D match to TRBD1 (5 bases). CDR1 MNHEY and CDR2 SVGAGI come from the germline V gene. This CDR3 is built from 14 residues. Trimming cost V 5 bases and J 3 bases, with 13 bases left between them.

The chain carries TRBV7-2 and TRBJ2-7; a possible D gene is TRBD2 (6 bases). Between the trimmed V and J ends, which lost 6 bases and 3 bases, there was a span of 18 bases. The CDR3 is made up of 15 amino acids. CDR1 SGHTA and CDR2 FQGNSA come from the germline V gene. The CDR3 DNA sequence: TGTGCCAGCAGTAAATTACGTAGCGGAAACTACGAGCAGTACTTC. Translation: CASSKLRSGNYEQYF.

This sequence joins TRBV30 and TRBJ2-5; either TRBD1 or TRBD2 may supply D (5 bases each). V dropped 2 bases and J dropped 1 base, with 8 bases sitting between them. The length of the CDR3 is 13 residues. Germline values: CDR1 GTSNPN, CDR2 SVGIG (reference sequence). The CDR3 nucleotides read TGTGCCTGGAGTCCCGGGACCCAAGAGACCCAGTACTTC. Its protein product is CAWSPGTQETQYF.

With regard to this clone: No conserved phenylalanine or tryptophan ends this CDR3, so it is likely a read error. Because the CDR3's place on the DNA is in doubt, the DNA is left out and the CDR3 is given as listed by TCRdb. This chain joins TRBV21-1 and TRBJ1-2; the table's D call TRBD1 went unverified against the DNA. TRBV21-1 is labeled a pseudogene. With termini counted, the CDR3 has 8 amino acids. This CDR3 is CASSTKGD.

V is TRBV19 and J is TRBJ2-1, with D tentatively TRBD1 (6 bases). The germline V gene encodes CDR1 LNHDA and CDR2 SQIVND (reference sequence). V was cut by 3 bases and J by 5 bases, with 20 bases left in between. This CDR3 region has 17 residues. This CDR3 is CASSITPRPGQDNEQFF. The DNA for the CDR3 is TGTGCCAGTAGTATCACCCCCCGACCGGGACAAGACAATGAGCAGTTCTTC.

This sequence joins TRBV18 and TRBJ1-5; D is unresolved. This CDR3 contains 14 residues. Germline V gene data show CDR1 as KGHSH and CDR2 as LQKENI. The ends were cut back, 4 bases at V and 3 bases at J, with 10 bases in the middle. The DNA of the CDR3 is TGTGCCAGCTCACACTACGAGGACAATCAGCCCCAGCATTTT. It is translated as CASSHYEDNQPQHF.

The gene calls are TRBV5-1 and TRBJ2-6; 10 positions agree with TRBD2. Germline V gene lookup returns CDR1 SGHRS and CDR2 YFSETQ. This CDR3 spans 21 amino acids. Trimming cost V 0 bases and J 0 bases; bases outside gene matches: 12. The CDR3 is CASSLARQLSGRASGANVLTF. The CDR3 DNA sequence: TGCGCCAGCAGCTTGGCCAGGCAACTAAGCGGGAGGGCCTCTGGGGCCAACGTCCTGACTTTC.

J is TRBJ2-3 and V is TRBV6-5; TRBD1 is a possible D gene (6 bases). This CDR3 spans 14 amino acids. Trimming pared 0 bases from V and 6 bases from J, leaving 10 bases between. The germline CDR1 and CDR2 sequences are MNHEY and SVGAGI. For the CDR3, the DNA is TGTGCCAGCAGTTACTCTACAGGGTGGGATACGCAGTATTTT. Translation gives CASSYSTGWDTQYF.

The chain joins TRBV10-2 to TRBJ1-5; D remains unclear. Trimming pared 2 bases from V and 4 bases from J, leaving 3 bases between. CDR3 size: 12 residues. The germline gives CDR1 WSHSY, CDR2 SAAADI. The CDR3 sequence is CASSEANQPQHF. Here the CDR3 DNA reads TGCGCCAGCAGTGAGGCTAATCAGCCCCAGCATTTT.

For this clone: Other DNA variants within this sample encode the same CDR3. The chain is built from TRBV7-2 and TRBJ1-2; no clear D. The CDR3 consists of 11 residues. Germline V lookup: CDR1 SGHTA, CDR2 FQGNSA. The germline V and J ends were trimmed by 6 bases and 3 bases, with 5 bases remaining between them. The CDR3 spells CASSRDYGYTF. The CDR3 DNA is TGTGCCAGCAGTCGGGACTATGGCTACACCTTC.

This chain links TRBV7-2 with TRBJ2-2; 7 bases fit TRBD1. V trimming: 4 bases; J trimming: 5 bases; junction bases outside the gene matches: 1. Germline loops: CDR1 SGHTA, CDR2 FQGNSA. The CDR3 totals 13 residues. CDR3 DNA: TGTGCCAGCAGCTCGGACAGGACCGGGGAGCTGTTTTTT. As protein: CASSSDRTGELFF.

The chain recombines TRBV11-2 with TRBJ2-7; D possibly uses TRBD1 or TRBD2 (5 bases each). This CDR3 has 15 residues. Trimming pared 2 bases from V and 6 bases from J, leaving 17 bases between. Looked up from germline, CDR1 is SGHAT and CDR2 is FQNNGV. The CDR3 region is CASSLTGTASGEQYF. The CDR3 nucleotides read TGTGCCAGCAGCTTAACCGGGACGGCCTCTGGCGAGCAGTACTTC.

The chain employs TRBV10-3 and TRBJ2-2; D gene uncertain. The CDR3 has 15 amino acids. V shed 4 bases and J shed 3 bases, with 12 bases lying between them. From germline, CDR1 is ENHRY and CDR2 SYGVKD. The CDR3 sequence: CAISGKASDTGELFF. The DNA for the CDR3 is TGTGCCATCAGTGGGAAGGCTTCGGACACCGGGGAGCTGTTTTTT.

The rearrangement links TRBV28 to TRBJ2-1, with TRBD1 matching 7 bases. The trim removed 5 bases at V and 6 bases at J, leaving 4 bases unmatched. The CDR3 has 13 residues. CDR1 is MDHEN and CDR2 is SYDVKM in the germline V gene. In nucleotides, the CDR3 is TGTGCCAGCAGTGACACAGGGGTCAATGAGCAGTTCTTC. It codes for CASSDTGVNEQFF. Looking up the rest from reference TRBV28 and TRBJ2-1 gives the full variable domain: DVKVTQSSRYLVKRTGEKVFLECVQDMDHENMFWYRQDPGLGLRLIYFSYDVKMKEKGDIPEGYSVSREKKERFSLILESASTNQTSMYLCASSDTGVNEQFFGPGTRLTVL.

The chain has TRBV28 and TRBJ2-1; TRBD2 agrees at 7 bases. V trimming: 1 base; J trimming: 12 bases; junction bases outside the gene matches: 12. Germline V gene sequence: CDR1 MDHEN, CDR2 SYDVKM. CDR3 length: 15 amino acids. The CDR3, as DNA: TGTGCCAGCAGTTTATCTCATGCGGGACTAACCCGGCAGTTCTTC. Its protein product is CASSLSHAGLTRQFF. The full variable domain, completed using reference TRBV28 and TRBJ2-1, is DVKVTQSSRYLVKRTGEKVFLECVQDMDHENMFWYRQDPGLGLRLIYFSYDVKMKEKGDIPEGYSVSREKKERFSLILESASTNQTSMYLCASSLSHAGLTRQFFGPGTRLTVL.

Comment on this clone: Other DNA sequences from this sample encode an identical CDR3 as well. V gene TRBV5-1 combines with J gene TRBJ2-5; D gene ambiguous. The CDR3 loop spans 15 amino acids. CDR1 is SGHRS, CDR2 YFSETQ, per germline. The ends were cut back, 2 bases at V and 2 bases at J, with 13 bases in the middle. This chain's CDR3 is CASSFGQAGQETQYF. For the CDR3, the DNA is TGCGCCAGCAGCTTTGGGCAGGCTGGGCAAGAGACCCAGTACTTC.

The chain combines TRBV11-2 with TRBJ2-7; D gene uncertain. This CDR3 region has 14 residues. Looked up from germline, CDR1 is SGHAT and CDR2 is FQNNGV. V lost 1 base and J lost 7, with 14 bases in between. The CDR3 is CASSLASRLGEQYF. The CDR3 DNA is TGTGCCAGCAGCTTAGCCTCCCGACTGGGGGAGCAGTACTTC.

This clone was seen only once. This CDR3 is CASSQAQPRGELFF. DNA of the CDR3: TGCGCCAGCAGCCAAGCCCAGCCCCGGGGGGAACTGTTTTTT. The J gene is TRBJ1-4, the V gene TRBV4-1; tentative D call: TRBD1 (5 bases). The germline CDR1 and CDR2 sequences are MGHRA and YSYEKL. The V end was cut by 1 base, the J end by 12 bases, with 15 bases between. This CDR3 spans 14 amino acids.

This chain joins TRBV28 and TRBJ2-5, with 8 bases matching TRBD1. The closer fit of TRBJ2-7 to the DNA end suggests the J call may be wrong. This CDR3 contains 15 residues. Germline CDR1 and CDR2: MDHEN and SYDVKM. The CDR3 DNA is TGTGCCAGCAGTCCCCAGGACAGGGCTTCCTACGAGCAGTACTTC. Its translation is CASSPQDRASYEQYF.

The CDR3 sequence is CATSRDGGYQYNEQFF. DNA for the CDR3: TGTGCCACCAGCAGAGATGGGGGCTACCAATACAATGAGCAGTTCTTC. The chain links TRBV15 to TRBJ2-1; a possible D gene is TRBD1 (6 bases). The CDR3 consists of 16 residues. CDR1 and CDR2 (germline): LNHNV, YYDKDF (reference sequence). Trimming removed 0 bases from V and 4 bases from J, with 13 bases in between. The whole variable domain, remainder taken from reference TRBV15 and TRBJ2-1, is DAMVIQNPRYQVTQFGKPVTLSCSQTLNHNVMYWYQQKSSQAPKLLFHYYDKDFNNEADTPDNFQSRRPNTSFCFLDIRSPGLGDTAMYLCATSRDGGYQYNEQFFGPGTRLTVL.

The chain recombines TRBV4-3 with TRBJ1-2; D uncertain. The CDR3 runs 10 residues. Germline CDR1 LGHNA, CDR2 YSLEER. Trimming left V 1 base short and J 8 bases short, with 2 bases between. This chain's CDR3 is CASSQVGYTF. CDR3 coding DNA: TGCGCCAGCAGCCAAGTCGGCTACACCTTC.

This chain links TRBV4-2 with TRBJ2-3; no clear D. This CDR3 comprises 15 residues. Germline V CDR1 and CDR2: LGHNA, YNFKEQ. The V end lost 2 bases, the J end lost 2 bases, and 11 bases lay between the germline ends. The CDR3 loop reads CASSQRSTNTDTQYF. DNA for the CDR3: TGTGCCAGCAGCCAACGTTCGACCAACACAGATACGCAGTATTTT.

The chain carries TRBV5-1 and TRBJ2-7; 14 bases fit TRBD2. Germline values: CDR1 SGHRS, CDR2 YFSETQ. CDR3 length equals 16 residues. The V segment lost 4 bases and the J segment 3 bases; nucleotides outside the gene matches: 6. The CDR3 region has the DNA TGCGCCAGCAGCCGCGGGACTAGCGGGAGCTTCTACGAGCAGTACTTC. Its translation: CASSRGTSGSFYEQYF.